The 22 T cell receptor beta chains presented below share a single source sample, sequenced in a study of brain T cells in children with intractable seizures. TCRdb's copy holds only in-frame clones and misses some; the assay was immunoSEQ multiplex PCR. Among about 340,000 clones listed, over 90% were seen once. Time point specified: blood from clinic visit 5 months post-surgery; TSC patient then seizure free. This material consisted of peripheral blood, taken 5 to 6 months after surgery. The receptors shown here come from a boy younger than two with tuberous sclerosis and intractable seizures.

The genes are TRBV28 and TRBJ1-5, with D uncertain. Between the trimmed V and J ends, which lost 4 bases and 2 bases, there was a span of 12 bases. This CDR3 has 15 residues. Germline CDR1 MDHEN, CDR2 SYDVKM. The CDR3 protein is CASSSPQAGNQPQHF. In nucleotides, the CDR3 is TGTGCCAGCAGTTCTCCCCAGGCGGGCAATCAGCCCCAGCATTTT. Using reference TRBV28 and TRBJ1-5 for the parts outside the CDR3, the full variable domain is DVKVTQSSRYLVKRTGEKVFLECVQDMDHENMFWYRQDPGLGLRLIYFSYDVKMKEKGDIPEGYSVSREKKERFSLILESASTNQTSMYLCASSSPQAGNQPQHFGDGTRLSIL.

V gene TRBV7-9 combines with J gene TRBJ1-2; D is ambiguous. Germline-derived CDR1 and CDR2 are SEHNR and FQNEAQ (reference sequence). CDR3 length equals 15 residues. V was cut by 1 base and J by 3 bases, with 12 bases left in between. The CDR3 coding sequence is TGTGCCAGCAGCTTAGACAAGAGAGGAGACTATGGCTACACCTTC. It codes for CASSLDKRGDYGYTF.

The chain uses TRBV27 and TRBJ1-1; unclear D gene. The CDR3 consists of 13 residues. Between the trimmed V and J ends, which lost 4 bases and 0 bases, there was a span of 6 bases. In germline, CDR1 is MNHEY, CDR2 SMNVEV (reference sequence). The CDR3, as DNA: TGTGCCAGCAGTTCCGCCATGAACACTGAAGCTTTCTTT. Translating gives CASSSAMNTEAFF.

The gene calls are TRBV4-1 and TRBJ2-2, with 11 bases that match TRBD2. V gave up 0 bases and J gave up 5 bases; unmatched junction bases: 2. The CDR3 runs to 16 residues. Germline V gives CDR1 MGHRA, CDR2 YSYEKL. As DNA, the CDR3 is TGCGCCAGCAGCCAAGAAACTAGCGGGGGTACCGGGGAGCTGTTTTTT. Its protein is CASSQETSGGTGELFF.

The chain has TRBV11-2 and TRBJ2-1; the D is unclear. V was trimmed by 10 bases and J by 10 bases, leaving 8 bases between them. The CDR3 totals 9 residues. The germline V gene encodes CDR1 SGHAT and CDR2 FQNNGV. The DNA for the CDR3 is TGTGCCACGGGTAGGGAGCAGTTCTTC. Protein sequence: CATGREQFF.

This chain joins TRBV5-1 and TRBJ2-7, with unresolved D. The V and J ends lost 2 bases and 3 bases respectively, with 21 bases between them. The CDR3 covers 17 residues. Germline values: CDR1 SGHRS, CDR2 YFSETQ. DNA for the CDR3: TGCGCCAGCAGCTTCTGGGAAGGCCCGTACCCTAACTACGAGCAGTACTTC. Encoded protein: CASSFWEGPYPNYEQYF.

This chain connects TRBV5-1 to TRBJ1-6; tentative D call: TRBD1 (6 bases). This CDR3 is built from 14 residues. Germline loops: CDR1 SGHRS, CDR2 YFSETQ. Trimming shortened V by 1 base and J by 8 bases, and 10 bases separated the two germline ends. CDR3 DNA sequence: TGCGCCAGCAGCTTGTACAGGGACGATTCACCCCTCCACTTT. Translation: CASSLYRDDSPLHF. Looking up the rest from reference TRBV5-1 and TRBJ1-6 gives the full variable domain: KAGVTQTPRYLIKTRGQQVTLSCSPISGHRSVSWYQQTPGQGLQFLFEYFSETQRNKGNFPGRFSGRQFSNSRSEMNVSTLELGDSALYLCASSLYRDDSPLHFGNGTRLTVT.

This clone was counted once. This sequence joins TRBV5-4 and TRBJ2-1; tentatively, D is TRBD1 or TRBD2 (5 bases each). V shed 1 base and J shed 3 bases, with 17 bases lying between them. This CDR3 contains 17 residues. In germline, CDR1 is SGHNT, CDR2 YYREEE (reference sequence). The CDR3, as DNA: TGTGCCAGCAGCTTGCAGGTCGGGACCTTGAACTACAATGAGCAGTTCTTC. Protein product: CASSLQVGTLNYNEQFF.

The rearrangement links TRBV5-6 to TRBJ1-6, with no clear D. CDR3 size: 16 residues. Germline V gives CDR1 SGHDT, CDR2 YYEEEE. The V end lost 1 base, the J end lost 0 bases, and 8 bases lay between the germline ends. Here the CDR3 reads CASSLSRGSYNSPLHF. For the CDR3, the DNA is TGTGCCAGCAGCTTGAGCCGGGGCTCCTATAATTCACCCCTCCACTTT.

The chain employs TRBV28 and TRBJ2-7; TRBD2 agrees at 8 bases. V trimming: 6 bases; J trimming: 2 bases; junction bases outside the gene matches: 9. The CDR3 is 15 amino acids. The germline V gene has CDR1 MDHEN and CDR2 SYDVKM. The CDR3 sequence: CASSPGGRKAYEQYF. Here the CDR3 DNA reads TGTGCCAGCAGCCCCGGCGGGAGGAAGGCCTACGAGCAGTACTTC.

The chain combines TRBV5-3 with TRBJ1-5; D is perhaps TRBD1 (5 bases). TRBV5-3 is an ORF for which the function is uncertain. The CDR3 contains 17 residues. Trimming removed 8 bases at V and 6 bases at J, with 27 bases between. The CDR3 bases are TGTGCCAGCCAGGGAAGTAGCTACTCTTCATGTGGTCAGCCCCAGCATTTT. It codes for CASQGSSYSSCGQPQHF.

This clone was observed a single time. The chain links TRBV9 to TRBJ1-2, with unresolved D. Germline CDR1 is SGDLS and CDR2 is YYNGEE. The CDR3 runs 17 residues. Trimming pared 3 bases from V and 4 bases from J, leaving 22 bases between. The CDR3 here is CASSAGSDNTKIYGYTF. CDR3 DNA: TGTGCCAGCAGCGCCGGATCAGACAACACAAAAATCTATGGCTACACCTTC. The entire variable domain, with the rest obtained from reference TRBV9 and TRBJ1-2, is as follows: DSGVTQTPKHLITATGQRVTLRCSPRSGDLSVYWYQQSLDQGLQFLIQYYNGEERAKGNILERFSAQQFPDLHSELNLSSLELGDSALYFCASSAGSDNTKIYGYTFGSGTRLTVV.

This sequence joins TRBV19 and TRBJ2-1; D is perhaps TRBD2 (5 bases). CDR1 is LNHDA, CDR2 SQIVND, per germline (reference sequence). The CDR3 has 13 amino acids. V was shortened by 5 bases and J by 7 bases, with 12 bases between the two germline ends. The CDR3 spells CASSPRVQNEQFF. The CDR3 nucleotides read TGTGCCAGTAGTCCGAGGGTGCAGAATGAGCAGTTCTTC.

This clone appeared a few times. The CDR3 DNA is TGTGCCAGCAGCCAATCCTGGGGGCAGAACACTGAAGCTTTCTTT. It translates to CASSQSWGQNTEAFF. This chain uses TRBV14 with TRBJ1-1; a possible D gene is TRBD1 (6 bases). Looked up from germline, CDR1 is SGHDN and CDR2 is FVKESK. V was cut by 2 bases and J by 1 base, with 11 bases left in between. The CDR3 runs 15 residues.

This clone turned up a few times. The rearrangement joins TRBV30 to TRBJ1-6; tentatively, D is TRBD1 (5 bases). This CDR3 has 14 residues. Deletions cut 1 base from V and 6 bases from J, with 10 bases between. From germline, CDR1 is GTSNPN and CDR2 SVGIG (reference sequence). CDR3: CAWSDGQGNSPLHF. The CDR3 DNA reads TGTGCCTGGAGTGATGGGCAGGGTAATTCACCCCTCCACTTT.

The rearrangement joins TRBV18 to TRBJ2-5; no firm D call. V was cut by 2 bases and J by 5 bases, with 3 bases left in between. CDR3 size: 11 residues. CDR1 and CDR2 from the germline V gene are KGHSH and LQKENI. DNA of the CDR3: TGTGCCAGCTCACCAGACGAGACCCAGTACTTC. This gives the protein CASSPDETQYF.

This chain links TRBV30 with TRBJ2-7; D is perhaps TRBD1 (5 bases). The germline V and J ends were trimmed by 2 bases and 5 bases, with 13 bases remaining between them. The CDR3 runs to 13 residues. In germline, CDR1 is GTSNPN, CDR2 SVGIG (reference sequence). The CDR3 DNA follows: TGTGCCTGGAGTTCCCAGGGTGGGAACGAGCAGTACTTC. The encoded protein is CAWSSQGGNEQYF.

The chain links TRBV3-1 (or the pseudogene TRBV3-2) to TRBJ1-1; D remains ambiguous. The CDR3 is 11 residues long. CDR1 is LGHDT, CDR2 YNNKEL, per germline (reference sequence). V lost 2 bases to trimming and J lost 6 bases, with 4 bases between them. The CDR3 loop is CASSQSSEAFF. In nucleotides, the CDR3 is TGTGCCAGCAGCCAATCTTCTGAAGCTTTCTTT.

This clone was recorded once. The sample has other DNA sequences that encode this CDR3 too. The chain is built from TRBV7-9 and TRBJ1-5, with no clear D. V lost 3 bases, J lost 4 bases, and 7 bases lay in between. The CDR3 loop spans 13 amino acids. The germline V gene encodes CDR1 SEHNR and CDR2 FQNEAQ (reference sequence). Written as DNA, the CDR3 is TGTGCCAGCAGCTTCACGGGGAATCAGCCCCAGCATTTT. Translated: CASSFTGNQPQHF.

This chain uses TRBV19 with TRBJ1-1, with D possibly matching TRBD1 (5 bases). The germline V gene has CDR1 LNHDA and CDR2 SQIVND (reference sequence). This CDR3 spans 13 amino acids. V lost 7 bases to trimming and J lost 1 base, with 10 bases between them. Here the CDR3 reads CASTDGTNTEAFF. CDR3 nucleotides: TGTGCCAGTACGGACGGGACGAACACTGAAGCTTTCTTT.

This clone was counted a few times. The chain joins TRBV27 to TRBJ1-6, with TRBD1 matching over 7 bases. V lost 5 bases to trimming and J lost 5 bases; unmatched junction nucleotides: 9. This CDR3 is built from 16 residues. The V gene's germline CDR1 is MNHEY and CDR2 SMNVEV (reference sequence). CDR3 sequence: CASSTWTGGNNSPLHF. CDR3 DNA sequence: TGTGCCAGCAGTACCTGGACAGGAGGGAATAATTCACCCCTCCACTTT.

The chain recombines TRBV28 with TRBJ1-3; D is ambiguous. There are 17 residues in the CDR3. Germline loops: CDR1 MDHEN, CDR2 SYDVKM. Trimming removed 1 base from V and 0 bases from J, with 13 bases in between. The CDR3 protein is CASSLSAAGSSGNTIYF. CDR3 nucleotides: TGTGCCAGCAGTTTATCCGCCGCCGGGAGCTCTGGAAACACCATATATTTT.